This T cell receptor (beta chain) appears in the sequencing data of a study of shared clonotypes between healthy human individuals. In the study overall: Contributing individuals were two females and three males aged 18 to 49.

Only in-frame clones appear in the TCRdb table, and some are missing; sequencing was by immunoSEQ multiplex PCR. The sample has some 2.1 million clones; 85% to 95% are singletons. Remarks on this clone: Its target is not known. The same CDR3 also results from other DNA sequences found in this sample.

Trimming removed 3 bases from V and 2 bases from J, with 10 bases in between. This CDR3 is built from 15 residues. Germline values: CDR1 SNHLY, CDR2 FYNNEI. Study-wide points: Against clonotypes common to all four donors, non-shared ones had lower generation probabilities.

The sequence was collected from a man between 18 and 29 years old in good health. Sequencing was carried out using naive CD4+ T cells sorted from blood. The subset: CD45RA+ positively selected. The J gene is TRBJ2-2, the V gene TRBV2; unclear D gene. Here the CDR3 reads CASSERQANTGELFF. CDR3 DNA sequence: TGTGCCAGCAGTGAGCGGCAGGCTAACACCGGGGAGCTGTTTTTT.